Following are 5 T cell receptor beta chains from one sample sequenced in a study of tissue T cells after allogeneic stem cell transplantation. Repertoires were generated with immunoSEQ multiplex PCR, while TCRdb's copy carries only in-frame clones and drops some. The sample holds 40,000 to 60,000 clones, 73% seen once. The sequencing input was sorted cells pooled from one or two spleens. Source of these receptors: a pool of C57BL/6 mice in good health.

Note on this clone: Each gene name is a mouse one. The sequenced fragment ends 1 residue before the CDR3 boundary, so the rest is inferred from the germline J gene. The J gene is TRBJ2-1, the V gene TRBV13-3, with 9 bases identical to TRBD1. With V trimmed by 2 bases and J by 7 bases, 4 bases remained unmatched. There are 14 residues in the CDR3. Germline CDR1 reads NNHDY; CDR2 reads SYVADS. Partial CDR3 DNA: TGTGCCAGCAGTGAACAGGGGGCAGGGGCTGAGCAGTTC. Protein: CASSEQGAGAEQF. The full CDR3 reads CASSEQGAGAEQFF.

A word on this clone: Gene labels here are mouse ones. The read terminates 1 residue ahead of where the CDR3 ends, so the germline J gene completes it. The chain combines TRBV26 with TRBJ2-1; 8 nucleotides agree with TRBD1. The junction had 5 bases not matched to a gene; V was cut back by 4 bases and J by 3 bases. Germline CDR1 is KGHPV and CDR2 is FQNQEV (reference sequence). This CDR3 has 15 residues. Partial CDR3 DNA: TGTGCCAGCAGTCGCCGACAGGGGCGCTATGCTGAGCAGTTC. Its protein is CASSRRQGRYAEQF. Given in full, the CDR3 is CASSRRQGRYAEQFF.

Worth noting for this clone: Gene names are the mouse ones. The DNA ends 1 residue before the CDR3 does, and the rest of the CDR3 is filled in from the germline J gene. The genes are TRBV16 and TRBJ2-2; 8 bases fit TRBD2. V was clipped by 6 bases and J by 2 bases; unmatched bases: 2. Looked up from germline, CDR1 is SGHSA and CDR2 is FRNQAP. The CDR3 is 14 amino acids. The covered CDR3 bases are TGTGCAAGCAGGGACTGGGACAACACCGGGCAGCTCTAC. The encoded protein is CASRDWDNTGQLY. The full CDR3 protein is CASRDWDNTGQLYF. Together with reference TRBV16 and TRBJ2-2, the CDR3 gives the full variable domain: NAGVIQTPRHKVTGKGQEATLWCEPISGHSAVFWYRQTIVQGLEFLTYFRNQAPIDDSGMPKERFSAQMPNQSHSTLKIQSTQPQDSAVYLCASRDWDNTGQLYFGEGSKLTVL.

In its sample, this clone was seen once. Each gene name is a mouse one. The CDR3 extends 1 residue past the end of the read, so its final part is completed from the germline J gene. The rearrangement uses TRBV16 and TRBJ2-5, with 7 bases matching TRBD2. Germline V CDR1 and CDR2: SGHSA, FRNQAP. V trimming: 0 bases; J trimming: 2 bases; junction bases outside the gene matches: 5. The CDR3 spans 16 residues. CDR3 amino acids: CASSLDWRGGQDTQYF. CDR3 bases read: TGTGCAAGCAGCTTAGATTGGCGGGGGGGCCAAGACACCCAGTAC.

Concerning this clone itself: The genes are named according to mouse. The read ends 1 residue before the CDR3 terminus; that terminus is restored from the germline J gene. V usage is TRBV2 and J usage is TRBJ2-5; D is possibly TRBD2 (5 bases). CDR3 length: 15 amino acids. Germline V gene sequence: CDR1 LGHNA, CDR2 YSYQKL. Between the trimmed V and J ends, which lost 0 bases and 0 bases, there was a span of 7 bases. The DNA read from the CDR3 is TGTGCCAGCAGCCAAGATGGGGTGAACCAAGACACCCAGTAC. Protein sequence: CASSQDGVNQDTQY. The full CDR3 sequence reads CASSQDGVNQDTQYF.